The 8 T cell receptor beta chains below were found in one sample sequenced in a study of blood T cell repertoires in COVID-19. The method was immunoSEQ multiplex PCR; TCRdb's version includes in-frame clones alone and lacks a portion of them. The sample contains tens of thousands of clones, roughly nine tenths of which appear only once. The specimen was peripheral blood. These receptors were obtained from a man between 45 and 60 years old with active COVID-19.

The J gene is TRBJ1-1, the V gene TRBV6-5; no reliable D call. Germline CDR1 reads MNHEY; CDR2 reads SVGAGI. The CDR3 runs 15 residues. Trimming took 0 bases from V and 6 from J, leaving 14 bases between them. In nucleotides, the CDR3 is TGTGCCAGCAGTTACTCGGCGCAGGTCCGCCCTGAAGCTTTCTTT. It specifies CASSYSAQVRPEAFF.

The rearrangement links TRBV10-3 to TRBJ1-2; 8 bases match TRBD1. V shed 1 base, J shed 4 bases, and the junction held 5 bases outside the gene matches. CDR1 ENHRY and CDR2 SYGVKD come from the germline V gene. The CDR3 consists of 15 residues. CDR3 in amino acids: CAISELTGDRYGYTF. CDR3 nucleotide sequence: TGTGCCATCAGTGAGTTGACAGGGGATCGCTATGGCTACACCTTC.

This chain connects TRBV27 to TRBJ2-7; 8 bases align to TRBD2. V lost 6 bases to trimming and J lost 3 bases; unmatched junction nucleotides: 7. The length of the CDR3 is 14 residues. Germline values: CDR1 MNHEY, CDR2 SMNVEV (reference sequence). The CDR3 reads CASRGAGRGYEQYF. DNA of the CDR3: TGTGCCAGCAGAGGGGCCGGGAGGGGCTACGAGCAGTACTTC.

This clone showed up many times. J is TRBJ1-2 and V is TRBV7-8; 12 nucleotides agree with TRBD1. V was clipped by 4 bases and J by 9 bases; unmatched bases: 12. There are 16 residues in the CDR3. In germline, CDR1 is SGHVS, CDR2 FQNEAQ. This CDR3 reads CASSSGDRGLSSSYTF. DNA of the CDR3: TGTGCCAGCAGCTCAGGGGACAGGGGGCTATCAAGTAGCTACACCTTC.

The rearrangement joins TRBV28 to TRBJ1-2, with D perhaps TRBD1 (5 bases). V gave up 10 bases and J gave up 3 bases, with 18 bases separating them. CDR1 is MDHEN, CDR2 SYDVKM, per germline. This CDR3 is 14 amino acids long. CDR3: CAISPRGNYYGYTF. The CDR3 coding sequence is TGTGCCATCTCTCCAAGGGGCAATTACTATGGCTACACCTTC.

This clone was counted a single time. The J gene is TRBJ2-6, the V gene TRBV24-1; the match to TRBD1 covers 7 bases. Germline CDR1 KGHDR, CDR2 SFDVKD. V lost 4 bases and J lost 0; bases outside the gene matches: 11. The CDR3 is made up of 19 amino acids. CDR3 amino acids: CATSDPPGTADSGANVLTF. The DNA for the CDR3 is TGTGCCACCAGTGACCCCCCCGGGACAGCCGACTCTGGGGCCAACGTCCTGACTTTC.

V gene TRBV7-9 combines with J gene TRBJ2-1, with D possibly TRBD2 on 6 matching bases. Trimming shortened V by 4 bases and J by 9 bases, and 19 bases separated the two germline ends. The CDR3 consists of 15 residues. Germline V gene data show CDR1 as SEHNR and CDR2 as FQNEAQ (reference sequence). The CDR3 DNA follows: TGTGCCAGCAGCTCCCGTTGGGCGGGGCTAGTTGAGCAGTTCTTC. Translating gives CASSSRWAGLVEQFF.

The V call is TRBV7-8, the J call TRBJ2-1, with TRBD2 identical over 7 bases. Germline trimming cut 5 bases from V and 8 bases from J; bases unmatched to any gene: 18. The CDR3 runs to 17 residues. Germline CDR1 reads SGHVS; CDR2 reads FQNEAQ. In nucleotides, the CDR3 is TGTGCCAGCAGCCTCCCGGGACTACCCTTGTTGGGTGATGAGCAGTTCTTC. It codes for CASSLPGLPLLGDEQFF.